This entry concerns a single T cell receptor beta chain. Its target is not known. Sequencing used immunoSEQ multiplex PCR; TCRdb keeps in-frame clones, though not all of them. The sample lists 95,000 to 110,000 clones, 92% seen once, with under 9.5% in the top ten. The germline V and J ends were trimmed by 4 bases and 0 bases, with 16 bases remaining between them. This CDR3 spans 16 amino acids. The V gene's germline CDR1 is MNHEY and CDR2 SVGAGI. This sample is part of a study of T cell responses to AZD1222 COVID-19 vaccine. Study conclusions and caveats: Spike was spanned by vaccine-associated CD4 TCRs, with dominance at 160-218 and 743-854. The breadth and depth of Spike-specific TCRs increased once two AZD1222 doses had been given. Samples come after the peak T cell response, not at day 14.

Combined were second doses at about 4 or about 12 weeks. The receptor comes from an adult who received the AZD1222 COVID-19 vaccine. Sequenced here: peripheral blood, sampled 28 days after the second AZD1222 dose. The rearrangement uses TRBV6-5 and TRBJ2-7, with D possibly matching TRBD1 (6 bases). CDR3 sequence reads: CASSSGQNKHSYEQYF. DNA of the CDR3: TGTGCCAGCAGTTCCGGACAGAACAAACACTCCTACGAGCAGTACTTC.